This T cell receptor (beta chain) was identified during a study of OX40 agonist ivuxolimab in advanced cancers. The wider study: Ivuxolimab, an antibody that agonizes OX40 (CD134), was administered to the patients. Findings of the study overall: No antigen was identified for the clonally expanded peripheral T cells.

The CDR3 has 17 amino acids. Germline V lookup: CDR1 SGHTS, CDR2 YDEGEE. With 1 base removed from V and 0 bases from J, the gap between germline ends came to 13 bases. The data were produced by immunoSEQ multiplex PCR, yet TCRdb's version contains in-frame clones alone and is incomplete. The data show 55,000 to 65,000 clones, less than 90% seen once. This clone was seen just once. Its antigen is not known. The chain combines TRBV5-8 with TRBJ2-2, with D hard to call. The specimen comprised CD4+ or CD8+ T cells sorted from blood, sampled in a trial of the OX40 agonist ivuxolimab. This sequence originates from an adult with an advanced solid tumor such as melanoma, head and neck, liver or kidney cancer. The CDR3 region has the DNA TGTGCCAGCAGCTTGCCAGGATCTACTTCGAACACCGGGGAGCTGTTTTTT. Translating it yields CASSLPGSTSNTGELFF.